The T cell receptor (beta chain) described here comes from a study of cytomegalovirus exposure and HLA in healthy donors. General observations from the study: TCR association rates varied by HLA locus in a later analysis, with DRB1 highest and HLA-C lowest. Per a prior analysis, the majority of TCR beta V segments were productive roughly 87% or roughly 30% of the time. Cytomegalovirus-associated TCR beta chains were listed, numbering under 200.

Donors counted as nominally healthy when sampled, yet unrecorded immune exposures were likely. Worth noting for this clone: Its antigen is currently unknown.

PCR involved 60 Vbeta and 13 Jbeta primers. Generated by immunoSEQ multiplex PCR, the TCRdb table keeps only in-frame clones and is missing some. This sample has some 130,000 clones, with 65% to 80% found just once. The germline V gene has CDR1 SGHRS and CDR2 YFSETQ. Between the trimmed V and J ends, which lost 0 bases and 7 bases, there was a span of 13 bases. This CDR3 is built from 15 residues. The sequence was obtained from a male donor in good health and CMV-seropositive. The sample taken for sequencing was PBMCs. The V gene is TRBV5-1, the J gene TRBJ1-4, with D tentatively TRBD1 (5 bases). The CDR3 sequence: CASSLVGQGGEKLFF. The DNA of the CDR3 is TGCGCCAGCAGCTTGGTGGGGCAGGGAGGTGAAAAACTGTTTTTT.